Presented here are 8 T cell receptor beta chains from one specimen sequenced in a study of cytomegalovirus exposure and HLA in healthy donors. The PCR had 60 Vbeta and 13 Jbeta primers. Generated by immunoSEQ multiplex PCR, the TCRdb table keeps only in-frame clones and is missing some. The sample lists roughly 110,000 clones, over 60% seen once, with around 5.8% in the top ten. The sequenced sample consisted of PBMCs. These receptors originate from a woman aged 45-65 years in good health and CMV-seropositive.

CDR3 bases: TGTGCCAGCAGTCGGGGTGGCACCGGGGAGCTGTTTTTT. Protein product: CASSRGGTGELFF. The V gene is TRBV28, the J gene TRBJ2-2; the D gene is possibly TRBD2 (5 bases). Germline values: CDR1 MDHEN, CDR2 SYDVKM. Trimming pared 5 bases from V and 4 bases from J, leaving 8 bases between. The CDR3 is 13 residues long.

The J gene is TRBJ1-5, the V gene TRBV2; TRBD1 agrees at 7 bases. The CDR3 is made up of 15 amino acids. CDR1 and CDR2 (germline): SNHLY, FYNNEI. V shed 3 bases, J shed 7 bases, and the junction held 9 bases outside the gene matches. CDR3 sequence: CASSDSTGTVQPQHF. Written as DNA, the CDR3 is TGTGCCAGCAGTGACTCGACAGGGACGGTACAGCCCCAGCATTTT.

The gene calls are TRBV28 and TRBJ1-5; 10 nucleotides line up with TRBD1. V lost 6 bases, J lost 5 bases, and 7 bases stayed unmatched. CDR3 length equals 15 residues. Germline CDR1 MDHEN, CDR2 SYDVKM. This CDR3 is CASRFPGTGDQPQHF. DNA for the CDR3: TGTGCCAGCAGATTCCCCGGGACAGGGGATCAGCCCCAGCATTTT.

The chain joins TRBV20-1 to TRBJ2-3, with D tentatively TRBD1 (5 bases). V was shortened by 5 bases and J by 9 bases, with 12 bases between the two germline ends. The CDR3 totals 11 residues. Looked up from germline, CDR1 is DFQATT and CDR2 is SNEGSKA (reference sequence). The CDR3 nucleotides read TGCAGTGCTGTCCAGGGTATCACGCAGTATTTT. It encodes CSAVQGITQYF.

The rearrangement joins TRBV6-5 to TRBJ2-5; 7 nucleotides align to TRBD1. This CDR3 is 15 amino acids long. Germline V gene sequence: CDR1 MNHEY, CDR2 SVGAGI. The J segment lost 4 bases and the V segment lost 6 bases, leaving 11 bases of the junction unmatched. The CDR3 bases are TGTGCCAGCAGCTATCAGGCAAGGGGGCTAGAGACCCAGTACTTC. Translated: CASSYQARGLETQYF.

This clone showed up just a few times. This sequence joins TRBV28 and TRBJ2-7, with D maybe TRBD2 (5 bases). The CDR3 runs to 12 residues. Germline V CDR1 and CDR2: MDHEN, SYDVKM. V lost 7 bases, J lost 1 base, and 8 bases lay in between. CDR3 bases: TGTGCCAGCAAGGACTTTTCCTACGAGCAGTACTTC. Translated, it gives CASKDFSYEQYF. Full variable domain (missing parts from reference TRBV28 and TRBJ2-7): DVKVTQSSRYLVKRTGEKVFLECVQDMDHENMFWYRQDPGLGLRLIYFSYDVKMKEKGDIPEGYSVSREKKERFSLILESASTNQTSMYLCASKDFSYEQYFGPGTRLTVT.

J is TRBJ2-3 and V is TRBV9; 14 positions agree with TRBD2. V gave up 0 bases and J gave up 4 bases; unmatched junction bases: 4. Germline values: CDR1 SGDLS, CDR2 YYNGEE. The CDR3 spans 17 residues. CDR3 DNA sequence: TGTGCCAGCAGCGTAGCTATGACTAGCGGGGGGGCAGATACGCAGTATTTT. Translation gives CASSVAMTSGGADTQYF.

This clone occurred a few times. The chain uses TRBV7-2 and TRBJ1-2; 9 nucleotides agree with TRBD1. This CDR3 contains 19 residues. The J segment lost 4 bases and the V segment lost 1 base, leaving 16 bases of the junction unmatched. CDR1 and CDR2 (germline): SGHTA, FQGNSA. The CDR3 loop is CASSLVDDRGSSWLYGYTF. The DNA for the CDR3 is TGTGCCAGCAGCTTAGTAGACGACAGGGGGTCGTCGTGGCTCTATGGCTACACCTTC.